Below, 30 T cell receptor beta chains from the same sample are listed, as sequenced in a study of beta chain features in type 1 diabetes. cDNA synthesis used the whole RNA isolate, giving expressed TCRB sequences. Clones were sequenced by immunoSEQ multiplex PCR, and TCRdb holds only the in-frame ones, with some missing. This table has about 220,000 clones, 11% appearing once. Sequencing input: central memory CD4+ T cells from blood. The receptors were sampled from a man aged 18 to 29 in good health.

This clone was seen more than once but under ten times. V is TRBV4-3 and J is TRBJ2-3, with D possibly being TRBD1 or TRBD2 (8 bases each). The CDR3 spans 14 residues. Germline V gene lookup returns CDR1 LGHNA and CDR2 YSLEER. V lost 0 bases and J lost 12, with 16 bases in between. The CDR3 loop reads CASSQDSGTGHQYF. CDR3 nucleotides: TGCGCCAGCAGCCAAGATAGCGGGACAGGCCACCAGTATTTT.

The chain uses TRBV5-1 and TRBJ2-5; D is possibly TRBD2 (5 bases). The CDR3 contains 13 residues. The V end was cut by 5 bases, the J end by 4 bases, with 12 bases between. In germline, CDR1 is SGHRS, CDR2 YFSETQ. The DNA for the CDR3 is TGCGCCAGCAGAGAGGGTTCGGGAGAGACCCAGTACTTC. Translation gives CASREGSGETQYF. The full variable domain, its missing parts supplied by reference TRBV5-1 and TRBJ2-5, is KAGVTQTPRYLIKTRGQQVTLSCSPISGHRSVSWYQQTPGQGLQFLFEYFSETQRNKGNFPGRFSGRQFSNSRSEMNVSTLELGDSALYLCASREGSGETQYFGPGTRLLVL.

This clone was observed a few times. V is TRBV6-6 and J is TRBJ1-3, with D unclear. Germline CDR1 reads MNHNY; CDR2 reads SVGAGI (reference sequence). The V end lost 8 bases, the J end lost 0 bases, and 11 bases lay between the germline ends. CDR3 size: 14 residues. This chain's CDR3 is CASRDFGSGNTIYF. CDR3 sequence (DNA): TGTGCCAGCCGCGATTTCGGCTCTGGAAACACCATATATTTT.

This clone was counted between two and nine times. The chain recombines TRBV6-6 with TRBJ2-1; 7 nucleotides agree with TRBD2. This CDR3 has 14 amino acids. J gave up 6 bases and V 2 bases, and 4 bases lay outside the gene matches. Germline values: CDR1 MNHNY, CDR2 SVGAGI (reference sequence). CDR3 residues: CASSYAGVGNEQFF. The CDR3 region has the DNA TGTGCCAGCAGTTACGCGGGAGTTGGCAATGAGCAGTTCTTC.

At least ten counts were recorded for this clone. CDR3: CSTGLTQETQYF. The CDR3 nucleotides read TGTTCCACCGGACTTACTCAAGAGACCCAGTACTTC. The genes are TRBV7-9 and TRBJ2-5, with TRBD2 as a possible D gene (5 bases). This CDR3 has 12 amino acids. From germline, CDR1 is SEHNR and CDR2 FQNEAQ (reference sequence). Using reference TRBV7-9 and TRBJ2-5 for the parts outside the CDR3, the full variable domain is DTGVSQNPRHKITKRGQNVTFRCDPISEHNRLYWYRQTLGQGPEFLTYFQNEAQLEKSRLLSDRFSAERPKGSFSTLEIQRTEQGDSAMYLCSTGLTQETQYFGPGTRLLVL.

Comment on this clone: Sequence at one end of the junction differs from germline and may be a read error. The chain links TRBV6-5 to TRBJ2-5; no reliable D call. This CDR3 has 15 amino acids. From germline, CDR1 is MNHEY and CDR2 SVGAGI. CDR3 bases: TGTGCCAGCAGATACTGGCGGAGCAACCAAGAGACCCAGTACTTC. This sequence encodes CASRYWRSNQETQYF.

The V gene is TRBV27, the J gene TRBJ2-7; 10 bases match TRBD2. CDR3 length: 14 residues. Germline assignment: CDR1 MNHEY and CDR2 SMNVEV (reference sequence). With 6 bases clipped from V and 3 bases from J, the junction kept 5 bases outside the gene matches. CDR3 in DNA: TGTGCCAGCAGGAGTAGCGGGAGGAGCTACGAGCAGTACTTC. It encodes CASRSSGRSYEQYF.

V and J are TRBV6-5 and TRBJ2-1, with TRBD1 as a possible D gene (5 bases). From germline, CDR1 is MNHEY and CDR2 SVGAGI. V lost 4 bases and J lost 6, with 13 bases in between. The CDR3 loop spans 14 amino acids. The CDR3 reads CASSSLRQPNEQFF. CDR3 in DNA: TGTGCCAGCAGTTCTCTGCGACAGCCCAATGAGCAGTTCTTC.

The J gene is TRBJ1-3, the V gene TRBV5-1, with unresolved D. Germline values: CDR1 SGHRS, CDR2 YFSETQ. V was shortened by 0 bases and J by 4 bases, with 8 bases between the two germline ends. The CDR3 contains 14 residues. The CDR3 DNA is TGCGCCAGCAGCTTGGATGGAGCCGGAAACACCATATATTTT. The encoded protein is CASSLDGAGNTIYF.

This clone has only a few counts. The gene calls are TRBV18 and TRBJ1-4; D call uncertain. This CDR3 spans 13 amino acids. V was clipped by 2 bases and J by 8 bases, with 9 bases between them. Germline CDR1 reads KGHSH; CDR2 reads LQKENI. CDR3 sequence (DNA): TGTGCCAGCTCACCAAATCCGGCGGAAAAACTGTTTTTT. This gives the protein CASSPNPAEKLFF. The full variable domain, completed using reference TRBV18 and TRBJ1-4, is NAGVMQNPRHLVRRRGQEARLRCSPMKGHSHVYWYRQLPEEGLKFMVYLQKENIIDESGMPKERFSAEFPKEGPSILRIQQVVRGDSAAYFCASSPNPAEKLFFGSGTQLSVL.

This clone has ten or more counts. The V and J genes are TRBV12-5 and TRBJ2-2, with D tentatively TRBD2 (6 bases). From germline, CDR1 is LGHNT and CDR2 FRNRAP. The CDR3 runs to 17 residues. Trimming pared 4 bases from V and 4 bases from J, leaving 19 bases between. CDR3: CASGSVFNGRGTGELFF. The CDR3, as DNA: TGTGCTAGTGGTTCCGTTTTTAACGGGAGAGGCACCGGGGAGCTGTTTTTT.

In regard to this clone: A junction end diverges from the germline sequence, so it may reflect a read error. The chain couples TRBV25-1 to TRBJ1-1; 8 nucleotides match TRBD1. The germline V gene has CDR1 MGHDK and CDR2 SYGVNS. The CDR3 is 13 residues long. The CDR3 DNA reads TGTGCCATCAGTGTAACAGGGGGCACTGAAGCTTTCTTT. It specifies CAISVTGGTEAFF.

This clone was seen repeatedly, ten times or more. V gene TRBV13 combines with J gene TRBJ2-7; 7 bases map to TRBD2. Germline CDR1 and CDR2: PRHDT and FYEKMQ (reference sequence). The V and J ends lost 0 bases and 3 bases, in that order; junction bases with no gene match: 5. The CDR3 runs 15 residues. CDR3 sequence: CASSLGLADYYEQYF. The CDR3 nucleotides read TGTGCCAGCAGCTTAGGCCTAGCGGACTACTACGAGCAGTACTTC.

This clone appeared a few times. The chain links TRBV5-4 to TRBJ1-2; tentatively, D is TRBD1 (5 bases). Germline V gene sequence: CDR1 SGHNT, CDR2 YYREEE (reference sequence). There are 12 residues in the CDR3. V lost 1 base, J lost 8 bases, and 9 bases lay in between. The CDR3 nucleotides are TGTGCCAGCAGCTTGATCACAGGAGGCTACACCTTC. It codes for CASSLITGGYTF.

This clone came up a few times. This chain links TRBV11-2 with TRBJ2-2; D gene uncertain. This CDR3 is 15 amino acids long. Germline CDR1 reads SGHAT; CDR2 reads FQNNGV. The germline V and J ends were trimmed by 2 bases and 10 bases, with 17 bases remaining between them. The CDR3 reads CASSLRDRPIPELFF. The CDR3 coding sequence is TGTGCCAGCAGCTTAAGGGATCGGCCTATTCCGGAGCTGTTTTTT. Complete variable domain (other parts from reference TRBV11-2 and TRBJ2-2): EAGVAQSPRYKIIEKRQSVAFWCNPISGHATLYWYQQILGQGPKLLIQFQNNGVVDDSQLPKDRFSAERLKGVDSTLKIQPAKLEDSAVYLCASSLRDRPIPELFFGEGSRLTVL.

The sample holds a few counts of this clone. This sample includes further DNA sequences coding for the same CDR3. The rearrangement joins TRBV5-4 to TRBJ2-1, with a weak D call TRBD2 (6 bases). The CDR3 spans 15 residues. Germline V lookup: CDR1 SGHNT, CDR2 YYREEE (reference sequence). Trimming stripped 1 base from V and 3 bases from J, with 11 bases between. CDR3 sequence reads: CASSLSLADYNEQFF. The CDR3 region has the DNA TGTGCCAGCAGCTTGTCCTTAGCGGACTACAATGAGCAGTTCTTC.

There are a few counts of this clone. The chain links TRBV6-5 to TRBJ2-1; D remains unclear. Trimming cost V 1 base and J 10 bases, with 20 bases left between them. Germline V gene sequence: CDR1 MNHEY, CDR2 SVGAGI. The CDR3 spans 16 residues. The DNA of the CDR3 is TGTGCCAGCAGTTACTTCACCGGGTGCTCCGCGTCGGAGCAGTTCTTC. Translated: CASSYFTGCSASEQFF.

This clone was detected many times. CDR3 coding DNA: TGTGCCAGCAGCTTGAGTCTAGCGGGAGCGGCCGAGCAGTACTTC. This encodes CASSLSLAGAAEQYF. The V call is TRBV5-4, the J call TRBJ2-7; 10 bases map to TRBD2. Germline V gene data show CDR1 as SGHNT and CDR2 as YYREEE (reference sequence). Unmatched junction bases numbered 7, after V lost 1 base and J lost 6 bases. The length of the CDR3 is 15 residues.

The chain uses TRBV18 and TRBJ2-3; D ambiguous. CDR1 is KGHSH, CDR2 LQKENI, per germline. Trimming left V 1 base short and J 4 bases short, with 12 bases between. The CDR3 runs to 15 residues. The CDR3 is CASSPRADRADTQYF. DNA for the CDR3: TGTGCCAGCTCACCACGGGCCGATAGAGCAGATACGCAGTATTTT.

This clone was counted only a few times. The genes are TRBV29-1 and TRBJ2-7; TRBD1 aligns across 8 bases. The germline V gene has CDR1 SQVTM and CDR2 ANQGSEA. J was trimmed by 2 bases and V by 5 bases; bases with no gene match: 5. This CDR3 has 13 residues. The CDR3 sequence is CSVFGQGPYEQYF. The CDR3 nucleotides read TGCAGCGTTTTTGGACAGGGTCCCTACGAGCAGTACTTC.

This clone was detected only a few times. V is TRBV5-1 and J is TRBJ2-7; possibly TRBD1 or TRBD2 for D (5 bases each). The CDR3 has 16 residues. The germline CDR1 and CDR2 sequences are SGHRS and YFSETQ. Trimming shortened V by 2 bases and J by 5 bases, and 20 bases separated the two germline ends. Written as DNA, the CDR3 is TGCGCCAGCAGCTTTACCGCCCAGGGAGAGCGGAACGAGCAGTACTTC. As protein: CASSFTAQGERNEQYF.

This clone was seen just once. A much bigger clone sits one base away, suggesting this may be a read error. This chain connects TRBV7-2 to TRBJ2-3, with 7 positions matching TRBD2. The V gene end was trimmed by 5 bases and the J gene end by 0 bases; junction bases not matched to a gene: 5. Germline V CDR1 and CDR2: SGHTA, FQGNSA. This CDR3 comprises 15 residues. CDR3 in amino acids: CASSDSGSSTDTQYF. The CDR3, as DNA: TGTGCCAGCAGCGATAGCGGGTCTAGCACAGATACGCAGTATTTT.

The chain uses TRBV5-6 and TRBJ2-7; perhaps D is TRBD1 or TRBD2 (5 bases each). Per germline, CDR1 SGHDT and CDR2 YYEEEE. The CDR3 has 13 residues. Trimming shortened V by 4 bases and J by 4 bases, and 12 bases separated the two germline ends. The CDR3 here is CASSLGTDYEQYF. CDR3 sequence (DNA): TGTGCCAGCAGCCTGGGGACGGATTACGAGCAGTACTTC. The complete variable domain, with remaining parts taken from reference TRBV5-6 and TRBJ2-7, reads DAGVTQSPTHLIKTRGQQVTLRCSPKSGHDTVSWYQQALGQGPQFIFQYYEEEERQRGNFPDRFSGHQFPNYSSELNVNALLLGDSALYLCASSLGTDYEQYFGPGTRLTVT.

In its sample, this clone was seen a few times. The chain links TRBV5-1 to TRBJ2-7; D not certain. CDR1 SGHRS and CDR2 YFSETQ come from the germline V gene. Trimming removed 0 bases at V and 6 bases at J, with 10 bases between. This CDR3 spans 13 amino acids. CDR3 sequence reads: CASSLAGRSEQYF. CDR3 coding DNA: TGCGCCAGCAGCTTGGCCGGAAGGAGCGAGCAGTACTTC. The complete variable domain, with remaining parts taken from reference TRBV5-1 and TRBJ2-7, reads KAGVTQTPRYLIKTRGQQVTLSCSPISGHRSVSWYQQTPGQGLQFLFEYFSETQRNKGNFPGRFSGRQFSNSRSEMNVSTLELGDSALYLCASSLAGRSEQYFGPGTRLTVT.

This clone was detected many times. The chain is built from TRBV30 and TRBJ2-7, with D maybe TRBD2 (5 bases). The CDR3 is 15 amino acids. Per germline, CDR1 GTSNPN and CDR2 SVGIG (reference sequence). V gave up 0 bases and J gave up 1 base, with 13 bases separating them. The CDR3 protein is CAWSVSEDSSYEQYF. In DNA, the CDR3 is TGTGCCTGGAGTGTATCTGAGGACTCTTCCTACGAGCAGTACTTC.

This clone occurred a few times. The chain uses TRBV4-3 and TRBJ2-1, with TRBD2 as a possible D gene (5 bases). Trimming took off 1 base at V and 0 bases at J, with 10 bases between the two ends. The CDR3 has 16 residues. In germline, CDR1 is LGHNA, CDR2 YSLEER. CDR3 sequence reads: CASSQGQRTSYNEQFF. The CDR3 bases are TGCGCCAGCAGCCAAGGTCAGCGGACCTCCTACAATGAGCAGTTCTTC.

The gene calls are TRBV2 and TRBJ2-7; D might be TRBD1 or TRBD2, each matching 5 bases. CDR1 and CDR2 (germline): SNHLY, FYNNEI. CDR3 length equals 16 residues. Trimming cost V 6 bases and J 0 bases, with 18 bases left between them. The CDR3 sequence: CASSVRGPRFSYEQYF. DNA of the CDR3: TGTGCCAGCAGCGTCCGGGGACCACGCTTCTCCTACGAGCAGTACTTC.

This clone has more than one count but fewer than ten. V usage is TRBV4-1 and J usage is TRBJ2-7; D unresolved. The CDR3 covers 15 residues. Germline CDR1 reads MGHRA; CDR2 reads YSYEKL. With 0 bases removed from V and 3 bases from J, the gap between germline ends came to 12 bases. The CDR3 bases are TGCGCCAGCAGCCAAGATCTAGGGTCAGTCTACGAGCAGTACTTC. Translation: CASSQDLGSVYEQYF.

This clone was seen more than once but under ten times. The chain employs TRBV19 and TRBJ2-3; 7 nucleotides align to TRBD2. This CDR3 has 16 residues. V dropped 4 bases and J dropped 5; count of bases not matched to a gene: 12. Germline-derived CDR1 and CDR2 are LNHDA and SQIVND (reference sequence). The DNA of the CDR3 is TGTGCCAGTAGTACCGGACTCAGCGGGGACGGAGATACGCAGTATTTT. Translated: CASSTGLSGDGDTQYF.

The chain couples TRBV7-2 to TRBJ2-1; 8 positions agree with TRBD2. The V gene's germline CDR1 is SGHTA and CDR2 FQGNSA. The CDR3 has 15 amino acids. V dropped 5 bases and J dropped 1; count of bases not matched to a gene: 4. DNA for the CDR3: TGTGCCAGCAGCGCCGTAGCGGGGTCCTACAATGAGCAGTTCTTC. It is translated as CASSAVAGSYNEQFF.